Shown below are 9 T cell receptor beta chains from a single sample sequenced in a study of cytomegalovirus exposure and HLA in healthy donors. Amplification used 60 Vbeta primers and 13 Jbeta primers. Libraries were prepared by immunoSEQ multiplex PCR; TCRdb keeps only in-frame clonotypes and omits some of them. Its table records about 78,000 clones. Sequenced material: PBMCs. These receptors were collected from a female donor in good health and CMV-seropositive.

The chain links TRBV6-1 to TRBJ2-7, with TRBD2 identical over 10 bases. V was pared by 0 bases and J by 4 bases, with 3 bases of the junction left unmatched. This CDR3 region has 15 residues. Per the germline V gene, CDR1 is MNHNS and CDR2 is SASEGT. This chain's CDR3 is CASSEAPGLAYEQYF. The CDR3 nucleotides read TGTGCCAGCAGTGAAGCGCCGGGACTAGCGTACGAGCAGTACTTC.

V usage is TRBV7-9 and J usage is TRBJ1-1, with D maybe TRBD1 (5 bases). Trimming stripped 4 bases from V and 0 bases from J, with 24 bases between. The CDR3 runs 19 residues. CDR1 is SEHNR, CDR2 FQNEAQ, per germline (reference sequence). CDR3 residues: CASSSAGTRDTTLNTEAFF. The CDR3 DNA sequence: TGTGCCAGCAGCTCCGCGGGGACCCGCGACACGACTCTGAACACTGAAGCTTTCTTT.

CDR3 in DNA: TGTGCCTGGGGCCCGGGACAGTCTACGCCCCAGCATTTT. Protein product: CAWGPGQSTPQHF. The chain carries TRBV30 and TRBJ1-5, with 7 bases matching TRBD1. The CDR3 spans 13 residues. V gave up 5 bases and J gave up 9 bases; unmatched junction bases: 10. Germline assignment: CDR1 GTSNPN and CDR2 SVGIG (reference sequence).

The chain employs TRBV5-1 and TRBJ1-1; TRBD1 might be the D (6 bases). The CDR3 covers 13 residues. With 5 bases removed from V and 3 bases from J, the gap between germline ends came to 11 bases. Germline V gene lookup returns CDR1 SGHRS and CDR2 YFSETQ. For the CDR3, the DNA is TGCGCCAGCAGTCCCCAGGGGCACACTGAAGCTTTCTTT. It encodes CASSPQGHTEAFF.

The chain couples TRBV30 to TRBJ2-5, with 16 bases matching TRBD2. The CDR3 has 17 amino acids. CDR1 and CDR2 from the germline V gene are GTSNPN and SVGIG (reference sequence). Germline trimming cut 5 bases from V and 0 bases from J; bases unmatched to any gene: 6. CDR3 DNA: TGTGCCTGGGATCCGGGACTAGCGGGGGGGTACCAAGAGACCCAGTACTTC. Translated: CAWDPGLAGGYQETQYF.

This chain links TRBV9 with TRBJ1-1; D is perhaps TRBD1 (5 bases). CDR1 and CDR2 from the germline V gene are SGDLS and YYNGEE. Trimming removed 5 bases at V and 4 bases at J, with 18 bases between. This CDR3 spans 15 amino acids. CDR3 amino acids: CASSPGGGVGTEAFF. CDR3 DNA sequence: TGTGCCAGCAGTCCGGGGGGGGGAGTGGGCACTGAAGCTTTCTTT.

Comments on this clone: The junction departs from the called germline gene at one end, perhaps through a read error. The chain employs TRBV30 and TRBJ1-5, with TRBD1 matching 7 bases. Germline CDR1 GTSNPN, CDR2 SVGIG (reference sequence). This CDR3 is built from 15 residues. This CDR3 is CAGSDGGAGGQPQHF. The DNA for the CDR3 is TGTGCCGGGAGCGACGGGGGCGCAGGGGGTCAGCCCCAGCATTTT. The whole variable domain, filled in from reference TRBV30 and TRBJ1-5, reads SQTIHQWPATLVQPVGSPLSLECTVEGTSNPNLYWYRQAAGRGLQLLFYSVGIGQISSEVPQNLSASRPQDRQFILSSKKLLLSDSGFYLCAGSDGGAGGQPQHFGDGTRLSIL.

The J gene is TRBJ1-1, the V gene TRBV29-1; D call uncertain. The V end lost 4 bases, the J end lost 5 bases, and 20 bases lay between the germline ends. Germline CDR1 SQVTM, CDR2 ANQGSEA. The length of the CDR3 is 15 residues. The CDR3 sequence: CSVGDIQSGRTEAFF. The CDR3 DNA is TGCAGCGTTGGAGATATACAGTCCGGTCGGACTGAAGCTTTCTTT.

The chain links TRBV30 to TRBJ2-7, with 9 bases fitting TRBD1. The V segment lost 3 bases and the J segment 6 bases; nucleotides outside the gene matches: 15. From germline, CDR1 is GTSNPN and CDR2 SVGIG (reference sequence). The CDR3 runs 16 residues. The CDR3 is CAWSRKGGQGMREQYF. CDR3 nucleotide sequence: TGTGCCTGGAGCCGGAAGGGGGGACAGGGAATGCGCGAGCAGTACTTC.